This passage covers 21 T cell receptor beta chains from one sample sequenced in a study of response to subunit inactivated influenza vaccine. TCRdb reprocessed the RT-PCR reads with MiXCR, giving one entry per CDR3 protein. This sample yields about 700,000 distinct CDR3 sequences, of which less than 20% are seen a single time; around 10% belongs to the top ten. The sequences come from PBMCs from blood, collected approximately 13 days after vaccination. Source of these receptors: a man in his fifties or sixties who received an inactivated influenza vaccine.

This clonotype appeared many times. The genes are TRBV7-2 and TRBJ2-2; 10 nucleotides align to TRBD1. Germline-derived CDR1 and CDR2 are SGHTA and FQGNSA. This CDR3 region has 15 residues. V trimming: 5 bases; J trimming: 3 bases; junction bases outside the gene matches: 3. Here the CDR3 reads CASSGDRGYTGELFF. CDR3 coding DNA: TGTGCCAGCAGCGGGGACAGGGGTTACACCGGGGAGCTGTTTTTT.

CDR3 nucleotide sequence: TGCAGCCTTTCAGCAGGGATCTATGGCTACACCTTC. It codes for CSLSAGIYGYTF. The rearrangement links TRBV29-1 to TRBJ1-2, with D possibly matching TRBD1 (5 bases). Between the trimmed V and J ends, which lost 8 bases and 4 bases, there was a span of 14 bases. Germline CDR1 SQVTM, CDR2 ANQGSEA. The CDR3 is 12 residues long.

V is TRBV5-1 and J is TRBJ2-1; D remains ambiguous. CDR1 and CDR2 (germline): SGHRS, YFSETQ. The V end lost 0 bases, the J end lost 6 bases, and 13 bases lay between the germline ends. CDR3 length: 15 residues. The CDR3 DNA follows: TGCGCCAGCAGCTTGGGGCCTAGTGGGGTCAATGAGCAGTTCTTC. Protein product: CASSLGPSGVNEQFF.

This clonotype was seen many times. The CDR3: CASSFWQTAVSGANVLTF. The DNA of the CDR3 is TGTGCCAGCAGTTTTTGGCAGACTGCAGTCTCTGGGGCCAACGTCCTGACTTTC. The rearrangement links TRBV28 to TRBJ2-6; D call uncertain. The CDR3 consists of 18 residues. Germline CDR1 and CDR2: MDHEN and SYDVKM. Trimming stripped 3 bases from V and 0 bases from J, with 15 bases between.

This clonotype was counted a few times. This chain joins TRBV20-1 and TRBJ1-2; 8 nucleotides line up with TRBD1. With V trimmed by 6 bases and J by 6 bases, 6 bases remained unmatched. Germline CDR1 is DFQATT and CDR2 is SNEGSKA (reference sequence). The CDR3 length is 12 residues. CDR3 DNA sequence: TGCAGTGCCCCGGACAGGGACAATGGCTACACCTTC. Translated, it gives CSAPDRDNGYTF.

J is TRBJ2-1 and V is TRBV12-3 or TRBV12-4; D is unresolved. Trimming stripped 7 bases from V and 4 bases from J, with 14 bases between. This CDR3 has 14 amino acids. CDR3 in DNA: TGTGCCAGCACAGTCGACGGCACATACAATGAGCAGTTCTTC. Translating gives CASTVDGTYNEQFF.

The rearrangement links TRBV7-9 to TRBJ2-3; the D is unclear. Germline V gene data show CDR1 as SEHNR and CDR2 as FQNEAQ (reference sequence). V gave up 8 bases and J gave up 0 bases, with 15 bases separating them. The CDR3 is 15 residues long. As DNA, the CDR3 is TGTGCCAGCGGACCTCTGACTGCTAGCACAGATACGCAGTATTTT. Its translation is CASGPLTASTDTQYF.

This clonotype came up a few times. The J gene is TRBJ2-3, the V gene TRBV29-1; 10 bases match TRBD2. V lost 4 bases, J lost 3 bases, and 10 bases stayed unmatched. Per the germline V gene, CDR1 is SQVTM and CDR2 is ANQGSEA. This CDR3 is built from 16 residues. CDR3 DNA: TGCAGCGTTGGCCAGCGGGAGGGCCTGTTTACAGATACGCAGTATTTT. Encoded protein: CSVGQREGLFTDTQYF.

The CDR3 coding sequence is TGTGCCAGCAGCCGACTAGCTGGTGAGCAGTTCTTC. Translation gives CASSRLAGEQFF. This chain connects TRBV7-9 to TRBJ2-1; 7 bases line up with TRBD2. Germline loops: CDR1 SEHNR, CDR2 FQNEAQ (reference sequence). Trimming removed 5 bases from V and 9 bases from J; junction bases left unmatched: 4. The CDR3 covers 12 residues.

This clonotype was observed a handful of times. This chain links TRBV20-1 with TRBJ1-1; 7 positions match TRBD1. The germline V gene encodes CDR1 DFQATT and CDR2 SNEGSKA (reference sequence). The V segment lost 6 bases and the J segment 5 bases; nucleotides outside the gene matches: 9. This CDR3 spans 13 amino acids. The CDR3 DNA sequence: TGCAGTGCCCAGACAGGGACCGGGACTGAAGCTTTCTTT. It translates to CSAQTGTGTEAFF.

This rearrangement joins TRBV19 to TRBJ1-5; the D is unclear. Germline CDR1 LNHDA, CDR2 SQIVND (reference sequence). The CDR3 is 16 residues long. With 3 bases removed from V and 1 base from J, the gap between germline ends came to 13 bases. DNA of the CDR3: TGTGCCAGTAGTATGTCCCCCCGATGGAGCAATCAGCCCCAGCATTTT. It encodes CASSMSPRWSNQPQHF.

This clonotype was seen a handful of times. The J gene is TRBJ1-5, the V gene TRBV27; TRBD1 might be the D (5 bases). Looked up from germline, CDR1 is MNHEY and CDR2 is SMNVEV (reference sequence). This CDR3 is built from 14 residues. Trimming took off 0 bases at V and 7 bases at J, with 10 bases between the two ends. The CDR3 loop is CASSLSRERQPQHF. CDR3 nucleotide sequence: TGTGCCAGCAGTTTATCCAGGGAGCGGCAGCCCCAGCATTTT.

The chain joins TRBV6-1 to TRBJ1-1; perhaps TRBD1 as D (5 bases). V dropped 7 bases and J dropped 0 bases, with 12 bases sitting between them. The CDR3 is 14 residues long. The germline gives CDR1 MNHNS, CDR2 SASEGT. CDR3 amino acids: CASTPGQVNTEAFF. The CDR3 nucleotides are TGTGCCAGCACCCCGGGGCAGGTGAACACTGAAGCTTTCTTT.

This clonotype has only a few counts. V is TRBV28 and J is TRBJ1-1; D possibly corresponds to TRBD1 (6 bases). CDR1 is MDHEN and CDR2 is SYDVKM in the germline V gene. V was pared by 4 bases and J by 1 base, with 16 bases between. The CDR3 is made up of 16 amino acids. Written as DNA, the CDR3 is TGTGCCAGCAGTTACAATAACAGGGTGGGGAACACTGAAGCTTTCTTT. Translated, it gives CASSYNNRVGNTEAFF.

This clonotype was seen only a few times. The rearrangement uses TRBV7-2 and TRBJ2-5, with 7 bases matching TRBD2. The CDR3 runs to 17 residues. V shed 1 base, J shed 5 bases, and the junction held 13 bases outside the gene matches. Per germline, CDR1 SGHTA and CDR2 FQGNSA. The CDR3 DNA follows: TGTGCCAGCAGCTTAGGGGTCTGGGCTAGCGGTGGGGAGACCCAGTACTTC. Translation gives CASSLGVWASGGETQYF.

V and J are TRBV30 and TRBJ2-1; D possibly corresponds to TRBD2 (5 bases). Trimming removed 4 bases at V and 12 bases at J, with 16 bases between. The CDR3 spans 12 residues. Germline V CDR1 and CDR2: GTSNPN, SVGIG (reference sequence). The CDR3 region is CAWTEGTRRQFF. CDR3 bases: TGTGCCTGGACCGAGGGAACCAGAAGGCAGTTCTTC.

This clonotype was seen a few times. The V gene is TRBV4-2, the J gene TRBJ1-1; 8 bases are shared with TRBD1. Germline trimming cut 0 bases from V and 5 bases from J; bases unmatched to any gene: 5. CDR1 is LGHNA and CDR2 is YNFKEQ in the germline V gene. The CDR3 sequence is 15 residues long. CDR3 protein: CASSQEGQGRTEAFF. The CDR3, as DNA: TGTGCCAGCAGCCAAGAAGGACAGGGAAGGACTGAAGCTTTCTTT.

The chain employs TRBV20-1 and TRBJ2-7; possible D gene TRBD1, 6 bases. CDR3 length equals 13 residues. Germline values: CDR1 DFQATT, CDR2 SNEGSKA (reference sequence). With 4 bases removed from V and 2 bases from J, the gap between germline ends came to 12 bases. The DNA for the CDR3 is TGCAGTGCTACAACAGGGTCCGCCTACGAGCAGTACTTC. As protein: CSATTGSAYEQYF.

This clonotype showed up just a few times. Germline is not matched at one junction end, which may reflect a read error. The chain links TRBV2 to TRBJ1-1; 7 nucleotides match TRBD1. Germline assignment: CDR1 SNHLY and CDR2 FYNNEI. This CDR3 is built from 15 residues. The CDR3 bases are TGTGCCAGCAGGGAGGGACAGAGGTTGAAAACTGAAGCTTTCTTT. Its translation is CASREGQRLKTEAFF.

The chain employs TRBV25-1 and TRBJ2-1; no definite D call. The CDR3 loop spans 14 amino acids. Germline loops: CDR1 MGHDK, CDR2 SYGVNS. Trimming removed 1 base from V and 3 bases from J, with 7 bases in between. The CDR3 nucleotides are TGTGCCAGCAGTGAATCTGCGGTCTACAATGAGCAGTTCTTC. The encoded protein is CASSESAVYNEQFF.

This sequence joins TRBV9 and TRBJ2-1; no firm D call. V was cut by 0 bases and J by 4 bases, with 14 bases left in between. The germline gives CDR1 SGDLS, CDR2 YYNGEE. The CDR3 has 16 amino acids. CDR3 coding DNA: TGTGCCAGCAGCGTAGGAATCCCCACCCTTTACAATGAGCAGTTCTTC. Translating it yields CASSVGIPTLYNEQFF.